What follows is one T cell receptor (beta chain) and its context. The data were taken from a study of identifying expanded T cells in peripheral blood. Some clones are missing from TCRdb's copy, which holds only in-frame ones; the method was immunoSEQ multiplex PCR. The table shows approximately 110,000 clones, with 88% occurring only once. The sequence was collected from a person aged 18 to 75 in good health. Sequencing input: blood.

The CDR3 nucleotides are TGTGCCAGCAGCAAACTCAGGGACTCTGAAGCTTTCTTT. This gives the protein CASSKLRDSEAFF. The genes are TRBV21-1 and TRBJ1-1. TRBV21-1 constitutes a pseudogene. The CDR3 is made up of 13 amino acids.